The clone carrying this T cell receptor beta chain has just a few counts. Blood specimens came from baseline, cycle 4 day 1, and cycle 7 day 1. This entry belongs to a study of OX40 agonist ivuxolimab in advanced cancers. Study at large: An agonistic anti-OX40 (CD134) antibody, ivuxolimab, was used to treat the patients. Patients undergoing dose escalation presented with hepatocellular carcinoma, melanoma, renal cell or head and neck cancer. Partial responses were achieved by three patients: one hepatocellular carcinoma, two cutaneous melanoma.

Produced via immunoSEQ multiplex PCR; TCRdb's table is partial and in-frame only. The sample contains roughly 120,000 clones, under 95% of which appear only once. The CDR3 is 14 residues long. V was pared by 5 bases and J by 3 bases, with 7 bases of the junction left unmatched. Germline lookup yields CDR1 LNHDA and CDR2 SQIVND (reference sequence). The source of this sequence is an adult with an advanced solid tumor such as melanoma, head and neck, liver or kidney cancer. The material sequenced was CD4+ or CD8+ T cells sorted from blood, taken in a trial of the OX40 agonist ivuxolimab. The chain is built from TRBV19 and TRBJ2-7; 7 bases line up with TRBD1. This CDR3 is CASSRQGLVYEQYF. Here the CDR3 DNA reads TGTGCCAGTAGTCGACAGGGATTGGTCTACGAGCAGTACTTC.